This record covers a single T cell receptor (beta chain). The germline CDR1 and CDR2 sequences are SGHRS and YFSETQ. The CDR3 loop spans 11 amino acids. V was shortened by 4 bases and J by 8 bases, with 9 bases between the two germline ends. Assay: immunoSEQ multiplex PCR; the TCRdb copy retains only in-frame clones and omits some. The sample records approximately 33,000 clones, under 95% being singletons. These data come from a study of PD-1 and CTLA-4 blockade in melanoma. The sample in question was CD8+ T cells from peripheral blood, obtained from a patient given anti-PD-1 treatment. The V gene is TRBV5-1, the J gene TRBJ1-1, with D perhaps TRBD1 (6 bases). This TCR was recovered from a human donor with melanoma. DNA of the CDR3: TGCGCCAGCAGCCGTACAGGGGAAGCTTTCTTT. Its protein is CASSRTGEAFF.